This T cell receptor (beta chain) was identified in a study of blood T cells in healthy people across ages. Points from the study as a whole: Estimated diversity across one million T cells was deemed an underestimate.

Sample donors were healthy Caucasian individuals that came from Russia, aged roughly 6 to 95. Roughly 9 milliliters of peripheral blood were drawn from each donor. This clonotype was detected only a few times. The antigen remains undetermined. CDR1 is MNHNY, CDR2 SVGAGI, per germline (reference sequence). Losses at the gene ends were 7 bases for V and 6 bases for J; bases not matched to a gene: 7. The CDR3 is made up of 13 amino acids. The second PCR ran about 6 to 12 cycles with a sample-barcoded 5' primer and J-beta primers. TCRdb processed the 5' RACE reads anew with MiXCR; each CDR3 protein has one entry. The table lists approximately 1.5 million distinct CDR3 sequences, roughly 32% of them singletons.

The chain carries TRBV6-6 and TRBJ2-3; 7 nucleotides line up with TRBD1. The sample consisted of blood. This clonotype was obtained from a woman aged 25 to 39 in good health. The CDR3 spells CASTLTGVDTQYF. The CDR3 coding sequence is TGTGCCAGCACCCTAACAGGGGTGGATACGCAGTATTTT.